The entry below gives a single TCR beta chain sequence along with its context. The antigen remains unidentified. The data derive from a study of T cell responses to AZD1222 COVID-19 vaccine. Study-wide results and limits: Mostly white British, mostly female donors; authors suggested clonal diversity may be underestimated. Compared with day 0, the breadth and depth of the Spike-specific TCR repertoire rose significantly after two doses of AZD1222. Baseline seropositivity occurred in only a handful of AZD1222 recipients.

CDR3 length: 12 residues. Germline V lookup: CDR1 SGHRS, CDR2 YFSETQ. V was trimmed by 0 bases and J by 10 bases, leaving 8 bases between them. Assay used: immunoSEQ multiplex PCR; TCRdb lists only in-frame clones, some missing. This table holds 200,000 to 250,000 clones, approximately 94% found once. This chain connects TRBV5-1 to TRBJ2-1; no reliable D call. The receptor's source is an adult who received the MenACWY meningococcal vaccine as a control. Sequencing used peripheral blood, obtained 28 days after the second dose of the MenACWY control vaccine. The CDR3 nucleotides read TGCGCCAGCAGCTTGGGTGGACGGGAGCAGTTCTTC. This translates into CASSLGGREQFF.